The 19 T cell receptor beta chains below come from one sample, sequenced in a study of T cell repertoires in cytomegalovirus infection (dated by TCRdb to between 2017 and 2020). For sequencing, an Illumina HiSeq 1500 was employed. The public reads were reanalyzed by TCRdb: fastp trimming at Q25, MiXCR alignment, in-frame beta chains only. When rows share a CDR3 protein, they turn into one entry using the most common DNA and genes. The sample table shows approximately 180,000 distinct CDR3 sequences, and 8% to 10% are seen once. The top ten hold approximately 4.6% of the sample. The source material was PBMCs. Receptors were obtained from a human donor in good health (CMV status not recorded). Some clones in this sample may be carry-over from other donors' samples.

This clonotype was seen at least ten times. The gene calls are TRBV6-1 and TRBJ2-1; D ambiguous. CDR1 and CDR2 from the germline V gene are MNHNS and SASEGT. Between the trimmed V and J ends, which lost 3 bases and 3 bases, there was a span of 6 bases. The CDR3 spans 13 residues. CDR3 in amino acids: CASSDRVYNEQFF. CDR3 DNA: TGTGCCAGCAGTGATCGGGTCTACAATGAGCAGTTCTTC.

This clonotype was seen at least ten times. The V and J genes are TRBV12-3 or TRBV12-4 and TRBJ1-2; tentatively, D is TRBD1 (5 bases). This CDR3 is built from 14 residues. Deletions cut 5 bases from V and 4 bases from J, with 14 bases between. In nucleotides, the CDR3 is TGTGCCAGCAGTCCACGGGGCACCTCCTATGGCTACACCTTC. Encoded protein: CASSPRGTSYGYTF.

This clonotype was observed many times. The CDR3, as DNA: TGTGCCAGTCGCAGGGGCGACGTGGGCAATCAGCCCCAGCATTTT. This translates into CASRRGDVGNQPQHF. This chain links TRBV2 with TRBJ1-5; D may be TRBD1 (6 bases). V shed 9 bases and J shed 2 bases, with 17 bases lying between them. There are 15 residues in the CDR3. Germline CDR1 SNHLY, CDR2 FYNNEI.

This clonotype was seen repeatedly, ten times or more. The chain has TRBV10-3 and TRBJ2-1; perhaps D is TRBD1 or TRBD2 (5 bases each). CDR1 and CDR2 from the germline V gene are ENHRY and SYGVKD. The V end was cut by 0 bases, the J end by 0 bases, with 9 bases between. The CDR3 has 16 residues. The CDR3 DNA reads as TGTGCCATCAGTGAGTCGGGACCCAACTCCTACAATGAGCAGTTCTTC. It encodes CAISESGPNSYNEQFF.

The chain uses TRBV18 and TRBJ1-2, with unresolved D. CDR1 is KGHSH, CDR2 LQKENI, per germline. Trimming pared 4 bases from V and 1 base from J, leaving 7 bases between. There are 13 residues in the CDR3. This CDR3 is CASSQGHNYGYTF. The CDR3 coding sequence is TGTGCCAGCTCACAGGGCCATAACTATGGCTACACCTTC.

This clonotype was observed a handful of times. This sequence joins TRBV29-1 and TRBJ2-7; D might be TRBD1 or TRBD2, each matching 5 bases. V was clipped by 2 bases and J by 2 bases, with 10 bases between them. The CDR3 extends over 13 amino acids. Looked up from germline, CDR1 is SQVTM and CDR2 is ANQGSEA. The CDR3: CSVETGLAYEQYF. Here the CDR3 DNA reads TGCAGCGTTGAAACGGGGCTTGCCTACGAGCAGTACTTC.

This clonotype was counted at least ten times. The chain is built from TRBV28 and TRBJ1-2, with 8 bases that match TRBD1. This CDR3 is built from 14 residues. Germline V lookup: CDR1 MDHEN, CDR2 SYDVKM. Trimming took 6 bases from V and 7 from J; bases not matched to a gene: 10. CDR3 protein: CASSQGAGAFGYTF. As DNA, the CDR3 is TGTGCCAGCAGCCAGGGGGCGGGGGCTTTTGGCTACACCTTC.

The rearrangement joins TRBV6-2 or TRBV6-3 to TRBJ2-7; D tentatively reads TRBD1 or TRBD2 (6 bases each). From germline, CDR1 is MNHEY and CDR2 SVGEGT. CDR3 length equals 14 residues. V lost 5 bases to trimming and J lost 0 bases, with 11 bases between them. As DNA, the CDR3 is TGTGCCAGCAGTAAGGGGGGCAACTCCTACGAGCAGTACTTC. Amino acids: CASSKGGNSYEQYF.

This clonotype was seen ten or more times. V gene TRBV7-9 combines with J gene TRBJ2-7; D is perhaps TRBD1 (8 bases). The CDR3 covers 15 residues. Trimming took 5 bases from V and 1 from J, leaving 15 bases between them. CDR1 SEHNR and CDR2 FQNEAQ come from the germline V gene (reference sequence). The CDR3 is CASSLSGTGSYEQYF. The CDR3 bases are TGTGCCAGCAGCCTAAGCGGGACAGGTTCCTACGAGCAGTACTTC.

The chain recombines TRBV2 with TRBJ2-7; 13 nucleotides line up with TRBD2. The V and J ends lost 10 bases and 0 bases, in that order; junction bases with no gene match: 12. The CDR3 consists of 17 residues. Germline-derived CDR1 and CDR2 are SNHLY and FYNNEI. The CDR3 is CATLWGLAGLSSYEQYF. The CDR3 coding sequence is TGTGCCACCCTCTGGGGACTAGCGGGACTAAGCTCCTACGAGCAGTACTTC. The variable domain in full, completed from reference TRBV2 and TRBJ2-7, reads EPEVTQTPSHQVTQMGQEVILRCVPISNHLYFYWYRQILGQKVEFLVSFYNNEISEKSEIFDDQFSVERPDGSNFTLKIRSTKLEDSAMYFCATLWGLAGLSSYEQYFGPGTRLTVT.

Ten or more counts support this clonotype. The CDR3, as DNA: TGTGCCAGCAGCTTACTTGCGAACCCAAGCACAGATACGCAGTATTTT. Encoded protein: CASSLLANPSTDTQYF. The chain is built from TRBV11-2 and TRBJ2-3; no clear D. This CDR3 is 16 amino acids long. V was cut by 2 bases and J by 0 bases, with 12 bases left in between. Germline CDR1 reads SGHAT; CDR2 reads FQNNGV. The whole variable domain, remainder taken from reference TRBV11-2 and TRBJ2-3, is EAGVAQSPRYKIIEKRQSVAFWCNPISGHATLYWYQQILGQGPKLLIQFQNNGVVDDSQLPKDRFSAERLKGVDSTLKIQPAKLEDSAVYLCASSLLANPSTDTQYFGPGTRLTVL.

This clonotype has a handful of counts. The gene calls are TRBV12-3 or TRBV12-4 and TRBJ2-1; no clear D gene. This CDR3 is 12 amino acids long. V lost 5 bases and J 4 bases, leaving 6 bases between the germline ends. The CDR3 loop reads CASSRIYNEQFF. The CDR3 coding sequence is TGTGCCAGCAGTAGGATTTACAATGAGCAGTTCTTC.

This clonotype was picked up many times. This CDR3 is CASSLLDRGFQETQYF. CDR3 nucleotide sequence: TGTGCCAGCAGCTTATTAGACAGGGGGTTTCAAGAGACCCAGTACTTC. This chain uses TRBV7-2 with TRBJ2-5; 9 positions match TRBD1. The CDR3 totals 16 residues. From germline, CDR1 is SGHTA and CDR2 FQGNSA. The V segment lost 2 bases and the J segment 2 bases; nucleotides outside the gene matches: 6.

This clonotype was observed a handful of times. Mismatch with germline at one junction end may stem from a read error. The CDR3 DNA follows: TGTGCCACCAGCCCGTCGGGACTAGCGGGAGGGCCGTTGGATTTT. Translation gives CATSPSGLAGGPLDF. The chain carries TRBV15 and TRBJ2-3, with 16 positions matching TRBD2. CDR1 is LNHNV and CDR2 is YYDKDF in the germline V gene (reference sequence). The CDR3 sequence is 15 residues long.

The table lists this clonotype with many counts. The V call is TRBV7-2, the J call TRBJ2-3; D remains unclear. CDR3 length: 14 amino acids. V was shortened by 5 bases and J by 2 bases, with 11 bases between the two germline ends. From germline, CDR1 is SGHTA and CDR2 FQGNSA. DNA for the CDR3: TGTGCCAGCAGCCGAGCGAGAAACACAGATACGCAGTATTTT. Translation: CASSRARNTDTQYF.

This clonotype was detected only a few times. The chain combines TRBV7-2 with TRBJ2-3, with D tentatively TRBD2 (7 bases). Germline assignment: CDR1 SGHTA and CDR2 FQGNSA. Trimming stripped 6 bases from V and 5 bases from J, with 12 bases between. This CDR3 has 13 residues. CDR3 protein: CASSGGARDTQYF. CDR3 in DNA: TGTGCCAGCAGTGGGGGGGCCAGAGATACGCAGTATTTT.

The V and J genes are TRBV10-3 and TRBJ1-2; D is unresolved. The CDR3 consists of 12 residues. Trimming pared 5 bases from V and 6 bases from J, leaving 10 bases between. Germline V gene data show CDR1 as ENHRY and CDR2 as SYGVKD. For the CDR3, the DNA is TGTGCCATCAGTATTTTGGAGGATGGCTACACCTTC. Protein: CAISILEDGYTF.

In this sample, this clonotype turned up many times. This chain joins TRBV2 and TRBJ2-3; no clear D gene. CDR1 is SNHLY and CDR2 is FYNNEI in the germline V gene. Trimming stripped 3 bases from V and 0 bases from J, with 7 bases between. The CDR3 is 14 amino acids. The CDR3 DNA is TGTGCCAGCAGTGACCCTGTCAGCACAGATACGCAGTATTTT. Its protein is CASSDPVSTDTQYF.

This clonotype appeared many times. CDR3 sequence reads: CASSPAGATDTQYF. The CDR3 nucleotides are TGTGCCAGCAGCCCTGCAGGGGCCACAGATACGCAGTATTTT. The V gene is TRBV14, the J gene TRBJ2-3; D is perhaps TRBD1 (6 bases). The CDR3 is 14 residues long. Per germline, CDR1 SGHDN and CDR2 FVKESK. V was shortened by 4 bases and J by 2 bases, with 10 bases between the two germline ends.